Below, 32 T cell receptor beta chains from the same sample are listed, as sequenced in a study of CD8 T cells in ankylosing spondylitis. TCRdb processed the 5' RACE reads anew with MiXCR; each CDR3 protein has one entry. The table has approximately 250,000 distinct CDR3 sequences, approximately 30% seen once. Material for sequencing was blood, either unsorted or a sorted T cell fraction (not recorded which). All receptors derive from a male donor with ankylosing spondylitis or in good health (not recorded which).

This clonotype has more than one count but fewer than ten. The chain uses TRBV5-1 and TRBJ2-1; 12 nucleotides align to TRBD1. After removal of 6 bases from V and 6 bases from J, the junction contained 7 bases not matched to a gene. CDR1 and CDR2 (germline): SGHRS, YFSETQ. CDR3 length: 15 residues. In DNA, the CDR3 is TGCGCCAGCAACCCATCGGGACAGGGGGCCAATGAGCAGTTCTTC. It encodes CASNPSGQGANEQFF.

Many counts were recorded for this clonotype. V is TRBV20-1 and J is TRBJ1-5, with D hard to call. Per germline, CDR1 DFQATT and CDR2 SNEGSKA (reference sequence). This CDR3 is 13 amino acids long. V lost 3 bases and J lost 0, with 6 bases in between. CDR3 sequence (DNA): TGCAGTGCTAGTGGGTATAGCAATCAGCCCCAGCATTTT. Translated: CSASGYSNQPQHF.

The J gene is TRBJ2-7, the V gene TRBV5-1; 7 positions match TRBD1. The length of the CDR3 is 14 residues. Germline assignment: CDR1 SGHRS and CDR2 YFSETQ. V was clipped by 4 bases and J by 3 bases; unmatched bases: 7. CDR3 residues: CASSARQGLYEQYF. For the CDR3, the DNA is TGCGCCAGCAGCGCGCGACAGGGCCTCTACGAGCAGTACTTC.

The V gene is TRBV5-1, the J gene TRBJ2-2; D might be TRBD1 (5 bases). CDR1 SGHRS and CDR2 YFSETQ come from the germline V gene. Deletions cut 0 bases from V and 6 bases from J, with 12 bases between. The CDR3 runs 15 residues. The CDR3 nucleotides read TGCGCCAGCAGCTTGGACCTAACAGGACCCGGGGAGCTGTTTTTT. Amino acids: CASSLDLTGPGELFF.

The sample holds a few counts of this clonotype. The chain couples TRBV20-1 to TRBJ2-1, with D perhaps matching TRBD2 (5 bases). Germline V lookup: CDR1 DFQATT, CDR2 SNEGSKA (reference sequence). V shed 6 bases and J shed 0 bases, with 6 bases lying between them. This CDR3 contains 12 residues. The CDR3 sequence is CSASGSYNEQFF. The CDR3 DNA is TGCAGTGCCAGCGGCTCCTACAATGAGCAGTTCTTC.

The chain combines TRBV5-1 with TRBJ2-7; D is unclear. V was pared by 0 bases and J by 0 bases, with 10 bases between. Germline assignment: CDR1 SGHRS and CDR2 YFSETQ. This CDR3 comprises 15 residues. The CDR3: CASSLEGTLSYEQYF. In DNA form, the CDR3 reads TGCGCCAGCAGCTTGGAGGGTACCCTCTCCTACGAGCAGTACTTC.

CDR3 bases: TGCAGTGCTATCCTACAGGGGGCTGGCACAGATACGCAGTATTTT. Its protein product is CSAILQGAGTDTQYF. V gene TRBV20-1 combines with J gene TRBJ2-3; 9 bases line up with TRBD1. Per the germline V gene, CDR1 is DFQATT and CDR2 is SNEGSKA (reference sequence). CDR3 length equals 15 residues. V lost 4 bases and J lost 1; bases outside the gene matches: 6.

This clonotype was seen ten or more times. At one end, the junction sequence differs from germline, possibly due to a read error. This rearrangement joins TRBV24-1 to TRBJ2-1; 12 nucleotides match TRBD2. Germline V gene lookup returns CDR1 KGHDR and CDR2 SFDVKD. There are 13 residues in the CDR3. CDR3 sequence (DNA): TGTGCCACCAGTGACCTAGCGGGGGGGCGAAGGGTCTTC. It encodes CATSDLAGGRRVF.

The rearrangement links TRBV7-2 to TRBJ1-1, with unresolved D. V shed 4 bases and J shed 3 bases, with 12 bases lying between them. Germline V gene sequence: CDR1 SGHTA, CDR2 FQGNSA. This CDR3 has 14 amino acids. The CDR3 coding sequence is TGTGCCAGCAGCTACGGCTCGTGGGACACTGAAGCTTTCTTT. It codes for CASSYGSWDTEAFF.

The CDR3 reads CASSTGGIAGGPYEQYF. The CDR3 coding sequence is TGTGCCAGCAGTACGGGCGGTATTGCGGGCGGACCCTACGAGCAGTACTTC. The V call is TRBV27, the J call TRBJ2-7; D perhaps matches TRBD2 (5 bases). The V end lost 5 bases, the J end lost 2 bases, and 22 bases lay between the germline ends. The CDR3 runs to 17 residues. The germline V gene encodes CDR1 MNHEY and CDR2 SMNVEV (reference sequence).

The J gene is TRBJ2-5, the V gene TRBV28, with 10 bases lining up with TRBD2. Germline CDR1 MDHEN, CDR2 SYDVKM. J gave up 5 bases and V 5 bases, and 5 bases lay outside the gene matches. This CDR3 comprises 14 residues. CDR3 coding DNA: TGTGCCAGCAGTCTAGCGGGGGAATGGGAGACCCAGTACTTC. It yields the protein CASSLAGEWETQYF.

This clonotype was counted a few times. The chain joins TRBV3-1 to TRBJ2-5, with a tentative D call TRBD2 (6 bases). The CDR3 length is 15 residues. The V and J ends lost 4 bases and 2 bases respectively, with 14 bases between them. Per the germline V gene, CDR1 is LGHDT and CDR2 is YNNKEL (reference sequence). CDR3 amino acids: CASSLPLGLQETQYF. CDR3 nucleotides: TGTGCCAGCAGCCTCCCCCTCGGACTACAAGAGACCCAGTACTTC.

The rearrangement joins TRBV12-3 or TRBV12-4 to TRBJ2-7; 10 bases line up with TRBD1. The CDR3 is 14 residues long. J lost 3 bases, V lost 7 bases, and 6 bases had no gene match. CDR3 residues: CASTRTGGLYEQYF. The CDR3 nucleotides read TGTGCCAGCACCCGGACAGGGGGACTCTACGAGCAGTACTTC.

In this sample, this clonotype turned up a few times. The CDR3, as DNA: TGCAGCGCCTTAAGCGGCAGGGGTAATGAGGTCAATCAGCCCCAGCATTTT. This codes for CSALSGRGNEVNQPQHF. This chain links TRBV20-1 with TRBJ1-5; tentatively, D is TRBD1 (6 bases). This CDR3 is 17 amino acids long. Germline V CDR1 and CDR2: DFQATT, SNEGSKA (reference sequence).

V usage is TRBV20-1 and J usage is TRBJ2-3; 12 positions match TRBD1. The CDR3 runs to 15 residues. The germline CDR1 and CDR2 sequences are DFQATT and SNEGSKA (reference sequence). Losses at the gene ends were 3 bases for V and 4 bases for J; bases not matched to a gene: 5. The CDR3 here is CSASGTGGMADTQYF. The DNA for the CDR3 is TGCAGTGCTAGCGGGACAGGGGGCATGGCAGATACGCAGTATTTT.

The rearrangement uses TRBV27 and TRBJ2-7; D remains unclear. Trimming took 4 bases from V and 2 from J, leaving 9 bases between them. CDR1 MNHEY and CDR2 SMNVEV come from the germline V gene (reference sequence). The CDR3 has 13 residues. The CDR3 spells CASSSAGPYEQYF. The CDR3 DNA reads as TGTGCCAGCAGTTCGGCCGGACCCTACGAGCAGTACTTC.

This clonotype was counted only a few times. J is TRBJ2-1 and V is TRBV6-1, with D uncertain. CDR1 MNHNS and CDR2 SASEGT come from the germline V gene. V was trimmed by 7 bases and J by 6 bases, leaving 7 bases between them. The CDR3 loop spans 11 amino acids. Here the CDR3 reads CASTQSNEQFF. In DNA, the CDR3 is TGTGCCAGCACTCAAAGCAATGAGCAGTTCTTC.

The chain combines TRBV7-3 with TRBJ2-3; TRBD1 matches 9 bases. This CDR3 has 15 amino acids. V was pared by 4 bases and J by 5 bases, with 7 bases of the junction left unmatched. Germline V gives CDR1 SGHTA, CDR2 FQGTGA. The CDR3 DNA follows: TGTGCCAGCAGCTCGCCCGGACAGGGGATAGATACGCAGTATTTT. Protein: CASSSPGQGIDTQYF.

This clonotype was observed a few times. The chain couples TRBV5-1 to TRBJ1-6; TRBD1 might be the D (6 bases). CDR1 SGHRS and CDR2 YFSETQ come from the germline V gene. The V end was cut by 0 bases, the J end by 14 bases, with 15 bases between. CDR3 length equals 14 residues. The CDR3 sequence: CASSLEQGGYTLHF. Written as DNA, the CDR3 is TGCGCCAGCAGCTTGGAACAGGGAGGGTACACCCTCCACTTT.

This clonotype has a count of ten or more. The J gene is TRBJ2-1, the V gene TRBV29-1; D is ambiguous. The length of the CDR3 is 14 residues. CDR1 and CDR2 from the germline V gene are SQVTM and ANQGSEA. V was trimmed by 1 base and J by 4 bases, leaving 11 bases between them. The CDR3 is CSVEVENLYNEQFF. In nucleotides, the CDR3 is TGCAGCGTTGAAGTTGAAAACCTATACAATGAGCAGTTCTTC.

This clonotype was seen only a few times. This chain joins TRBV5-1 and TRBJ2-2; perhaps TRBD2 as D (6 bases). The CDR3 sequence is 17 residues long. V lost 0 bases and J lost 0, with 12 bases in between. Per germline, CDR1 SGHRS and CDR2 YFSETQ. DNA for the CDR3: TGCGCCAGCAGCTTGGCCCGGGACTCGACGAACACCGGGGAGCTGTTTTTT. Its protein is CASSLARDSTNTGELFF.

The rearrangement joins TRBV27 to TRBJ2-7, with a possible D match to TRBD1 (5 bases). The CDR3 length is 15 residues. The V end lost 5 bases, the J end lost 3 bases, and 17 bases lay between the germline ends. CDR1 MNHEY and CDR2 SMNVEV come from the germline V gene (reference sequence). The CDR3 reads CASSLQGGVGYEQYF. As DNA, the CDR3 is TGTGCCAGCAGTCTCCAGGGTGGGGTCGGCTACGAGCAGTACTTC.

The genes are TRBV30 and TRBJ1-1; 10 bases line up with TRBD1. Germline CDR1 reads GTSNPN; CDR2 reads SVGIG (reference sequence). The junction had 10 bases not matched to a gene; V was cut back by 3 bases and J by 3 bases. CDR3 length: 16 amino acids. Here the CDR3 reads CAWSAGQGGPYTEAFF. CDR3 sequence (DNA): TGTGCCTGGAGCGCCGGACAGGGGGGACCTTACACTGAAGCTTTCTTT. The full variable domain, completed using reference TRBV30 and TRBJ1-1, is SQTIHQWPATLVQPVGSPLSLECTVEGTSNPNLYWYRQAAGRGLQLLFYSVGIGQISSEVPQNLSASRPQDRQFILSSKKLLLSDSGFYLCAWSAGQGGPYTEAFFGQGTRLTVV.

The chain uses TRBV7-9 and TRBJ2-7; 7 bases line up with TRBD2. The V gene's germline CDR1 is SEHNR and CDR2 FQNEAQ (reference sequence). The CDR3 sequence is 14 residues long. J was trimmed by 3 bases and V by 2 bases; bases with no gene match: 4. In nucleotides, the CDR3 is TGTGCCAGCAGCTTATCTAGCGGTTACTACGAGCAGTACTTC. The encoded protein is CASSLSSGYYEQYF.

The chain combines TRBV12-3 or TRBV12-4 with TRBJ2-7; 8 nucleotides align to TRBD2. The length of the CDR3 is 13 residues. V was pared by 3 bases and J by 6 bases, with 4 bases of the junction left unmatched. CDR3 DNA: TGTGCCAGCAGTTTCGCGGGGGGCAGCGAGCAGTACTTC. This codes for CASSFAGGSEQYF.

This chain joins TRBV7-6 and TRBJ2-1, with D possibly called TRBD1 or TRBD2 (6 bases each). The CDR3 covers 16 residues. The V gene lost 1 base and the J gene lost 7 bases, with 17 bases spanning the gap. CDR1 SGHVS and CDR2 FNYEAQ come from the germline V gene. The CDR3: CASSLGISLGGNEQFF. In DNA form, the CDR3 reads TGTGCCAGCAGCTTAGGGATCAGCCTAGGGGGGAATGAGCAGTTCTTC.

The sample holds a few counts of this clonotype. DNA for the CDR3: TGTGCCAGCTCACCACCGTGGTCTAGGGTTAACACTGAAGCTTTCTTT. This encodes CASSPPWSRVNTEAFF. The chain employs TRBV18 and TRBJ1-1, with unresolved D. Deletions cut 0 bases from V and 2 bases from J, with 13 bases between. The CDR3 contains 16 residues. Germline V CDR1 and CDR2: KGHSH, LQKENI.

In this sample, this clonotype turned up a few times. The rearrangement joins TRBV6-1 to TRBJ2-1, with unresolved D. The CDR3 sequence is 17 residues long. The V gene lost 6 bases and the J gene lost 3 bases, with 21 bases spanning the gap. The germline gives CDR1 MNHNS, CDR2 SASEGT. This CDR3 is CASSPVQVVINYNEQFF. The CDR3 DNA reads TGTGCCAGCAGCCCGGTCCAAGTAGTAATTAACTACAATGAGCAGTTCTTC.

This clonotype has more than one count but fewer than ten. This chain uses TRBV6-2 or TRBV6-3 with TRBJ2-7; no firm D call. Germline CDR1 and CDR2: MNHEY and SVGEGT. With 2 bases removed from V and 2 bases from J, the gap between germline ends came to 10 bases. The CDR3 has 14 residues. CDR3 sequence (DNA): TGTGCCAGCAGTTACCTCGGCCTTACCTACGAGCAGTACTTC. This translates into CASSYLGLTYEQYF.

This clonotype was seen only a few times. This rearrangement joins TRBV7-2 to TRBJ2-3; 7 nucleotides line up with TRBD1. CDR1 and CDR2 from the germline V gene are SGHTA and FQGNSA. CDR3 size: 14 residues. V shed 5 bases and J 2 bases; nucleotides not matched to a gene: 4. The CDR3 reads CASSVGQFTDTQYF. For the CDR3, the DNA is TGTGCCAGCAGCGTGGGACAGTTCACAGATACGCAGTATTTT.

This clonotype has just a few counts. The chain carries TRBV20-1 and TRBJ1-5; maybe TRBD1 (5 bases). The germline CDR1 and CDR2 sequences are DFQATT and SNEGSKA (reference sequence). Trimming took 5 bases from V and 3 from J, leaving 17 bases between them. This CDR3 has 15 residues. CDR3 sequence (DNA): TGCAGTGCTTCGGGTTCGAAGGGGCTCAATCAGCCCCAGCATTTT. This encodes CSASGSKGLNQPQHF.

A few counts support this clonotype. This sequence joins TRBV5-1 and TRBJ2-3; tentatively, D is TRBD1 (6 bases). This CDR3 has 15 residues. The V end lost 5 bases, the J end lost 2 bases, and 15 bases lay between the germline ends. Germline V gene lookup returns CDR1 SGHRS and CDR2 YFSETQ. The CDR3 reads CASRAQGRDTDTQYF. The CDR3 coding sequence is TGCGCCAGCAGGGCCCAGGGGCGAGACACAGATACGCAGTATTTT. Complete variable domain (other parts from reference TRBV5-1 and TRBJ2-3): KAGVTQTPRYLIKTRGQQVTLSCSPISGHRSVSWYQQTPGQGLQFLFEYFSETQRNKGNFPGRFSGRQFSNSRSEMNVSTLELGDSALYLCASRAQGRDTDTQYFGPGTRLTVL.